The text below deals with one T cell receptor (beta chain). The antigen is undetermined. The data were obtained in a study of T cell repertoires in cytomegalovirus infection. Study information: Public TCR beta signatures marked donors with CMV infection and the matching HLA. Study results and caveats: CMV-specific TCR beta clonotypes restricted by HLA-C dominated the ex vivo response.

Germline V gene data show CDR1 as MNHEY and CDR2 as SVGEGT. V was clipped by 5 bases and J by 6 bases; unmatched bases: 7. The CDR3 totals 14 residues. TCRdb ran MiXCR on the reads and lists one entry per CDR3 protein. This table has approximately 400,000 distinct CDR3 sequences, 30% to 40% appearing once. This TCR was recovered from a human donor in good health (CMV status not recorded). Some clones in this sample may be carry-over from other donors' samples. The sample was PBMCs. V gene TRBV6-2 or TRBV6-3 combines with J gene TRBJ2-7; 10 bases are shared with TRBD1. This CDR3 reads CASSRRQGAFEQYF. In DNA, the CDR3 is TGTGCCAGCAGTCGCAGACAGGGGGCTTTCGAGCAGTACTTC.